The 15 T cell receptor beta chains below all came from one sample that was sequenced in a study of T cell responses to AZD1222 COVID-19 vaccine. TCRdb's table, derived via immunoSEQ multiplex PCR, lists solely in-frame clones and lacks some. The sample lists some 190,000 clones, around 94% occurring once. The sequencing used peripheral blood, collected 28 days after the second dose of the MenACWY control vaccine. The receptors here all came from an adult who received the MenACWY meningococcal vaccine as a control.

The chain uses TRBV3-1 (or the pseudogene TRBV3-2) and TRBJ1-2, with no clear D. V gave up 3 bases and J gave up 2 bases, with 16 bases separating them. The germline V gene has CDR1 LGHDT and CDR2 YNNKEL (reference sequence). This CDR3 spans 16 amino acids. The CDR3 loop reads CASSHSDQHGNYGYTF. DNA of the CDR3: TGTGCCAGCAGCCATAGCGACCAACATGGAAACTATGGCTACACCTTC.

V and J are TRBV6-5 and TRBJ2-7, with D uncertain. The CDR3 totals 12 residues. Germline lookup yields CDR1 MNHEY and CDR2 SVGAGI. V dropped 4 bases and J dropped 3 bases, with 7 bases sitting between them. The DNA for the CDR3 is TGTGCCAGCAGTTTACAGCGCTACGAGCAGTACTTC. Its protein product is CASSLQRYEQYF.

The V call is TRBV11-1, the J call TRBJ2-3; D might be TRBD1 (6 bases). The ends were cut back, 1 base at V and 4 bases at J, with 12 bases in the middle. Germline V gives CDR1 SGHAT, CDR2 FQDESV (reference sequence). The CDR3 sequence is 15 residues long. The CDR3 sequence: CASSLGQGTPDTQYF. The DNA for the CDR3 is TGTGCCAGCAGCTTAGGTCAGGGGACCCCAGATACGCAGTATTTT.

This chain connects TRBV9 to TRBJ2-5, with a possible D match to TRBD2 (5 bases). Germline assignment: CDR1 SGDLS and CDR2 YYNGEE. The V gene lost 0 bases and the J gene lost 5 bases, with 11 bases spanning the gap. The CDR3 is made up of 14 amino acids. The CDR3 loop is CASSVGGGAETQYF. The CDR3 nucleotides are TGTGCCAGCAGCGTAGGTGGAGGCGCGGAGACCCAGTACTTC.

The chain uses TRBV7-2 and TRBJ1-1, with 8 bases matching TRBD1. Germline CDR1 SGHTA, CDR2 FQGNSA. The J segment lost 4 bases and the V segment lost 5 bases, leaving 9 bases of the junction unmatched. The CDR3 is made up of 15 amino acids. Here the CDR3 reads CASSPGGAVGTEAFF. CDR3 coding DNA: TGTGCCAGCAGCCCAGGGGGCGCGGTAGGCACTGAAGCTTTCTTT.

The gene calls are TRBV7-9 and TRBJ2-2; D is unclear. The V end lost 1 base, the J end lost 7 bases, and 7 bases lay between the germline ends. The germline V gene has CDR1 SEHNR and CDR2 FQNEAQ (reference sequence). The CDR3 extends over 13 amino acids. DNA for the CDR3: TGTGCCAGCAGCTTAGTTGGAGACGGGGAGCTGTTTTTT. This encodes CASSLVGDGELFF.

For the CDR3, the DNA is TGTGCCAGCAGTATCCCAACCCGGCAGCCCGGTGGCACCTTC. Its protein product is CASSIPTRQPGGTF. The chain employs TRBV28 and TRBJ1-2; D unresolved. The CDR3 covers 14 residues. The germline gives CDR1 MDHEN, CDR2 SYDVKM. The V gene lost 5 bases and the J gene lost 13 bases, with 23 bases spanning the gap.

This clone showed up just a few times. The V gene is TRBV2, the J gene TRBJ2-1; 9 nucleotides match TRBD1. CDR3 length equals 16 residues. V was pared by 6 bases and J by 9 bases, with 15 bases of the junction left unmatched. Germline CDR1 and CDR2: SNHLY and FYNNEI. The DNA of the CDR3 is TGTGCCAGCAGGGAACACAGGGGGCTGGAAGGGGGTGAGCAGTTCTTC. It yields the protein CASREHRGLEGGEQFF.

This clone was observed a few times. The V call is TRBV5-1, the J call TRBJ2-1; the match to TRBD2 covers 12 bases. Germline CDR1 reads SGHRS; CDR2 reads YFSETQ. Trimming at V came to 3 bases and at J to 2 bases, leaving 0 bases not matched to a gene. This CDR3 region has 15 residues. This CDR3 reads CASSWTSGAYNEQFF. CDR3 DNA: TGCGCCAGCAGCTGGACTAGCGGGGCCTACAATGAGCAGTTCTTC. Using reference TRBV5-1 and TRBJ2-1 for the parts outside the CDR3, the full variable domain is KAGVTQTPRYLIKTRGQQVTLSCSPISGHRSVSWYQQTPGQGLQFLFEYFSETQRNKGNFPGRFSGRQFSNSRSEMNVSTLELGDSALYLCASSWTSGAYNEQFFGPGTRLTVL.

This clone was counted a single time. The chain recombines TRBV19 with TRBJ2-5, with a tentative D call TRBD2 (6 bases). V dropped 1 base and J dropped 5 bases, with 11 bases sitting between them. Germline-derived CDR1 and CDR2 are LNHDA and SQIVND (reference sequence). The CDR3 is 14 residues long. The CDR3, as DNA: TGTGCCAGTAGTATAGGGGGCGCGGGGGAGACCCAGTACTTC. Its protein is CASSIGGAGETQYF.

The rearrangement uses TRBV30 and TRBJ2-7, with unresolved D. Trimming cost V 1 base and J 2 bases, with 9 bases left between them. CDR3 length: 13 amino acids. Per germline, CDR1 GTSNPN and CDR2 SVGIG (reference sequence). The CDR3 sequence: CAWSGSSAYEQYF. The CDR3 DNA is TGTGCCTGGAGTGGATCGAGCGCCTACGAGCAGTACTTC. Looking up the rest from reference TRBV30 and TRBJ2-7 gives the full variable domain: SQTIHQWPATLVQPVGSPLSLECTVEGTSNPNLYWYRQAAGRGLQLLFYSVGIGQISSEVPQNLSASRPQDRQFILSSKKLLLSDSGFYLCAWSGSSAYEQYFGPGTRLTVT.

In this sample, this clone turned up a few times. The chain carries TRBV5-6 and TRBJ2-3; TRBD2 aligns across 8 bases. Germline V lookup: CDR1 SGHDT, CDR2 YYEEEE. The CDR3 sequence is 12 residues long. V was pared by 6 bases and J by 7 bases, with 4 bases of the junction left unmatched. In DNA, the CDR3 is TGTGCCAGCAACTCGGGGGGGAATACGCAGTATTTT. As protein: CASNSGGNTQYF.

J is TRBJ2-7 and V is TRBV5-1; D not certain. Trimming took 0 bases from V and 0 from J, leaving 7 bases between them. The CDR3 has 14 amino acids. Germline lookup yields CDR1 SGHRS and CDR2 YFSETQ. Here the CDR3 reads CASSLESPSYEQYF. In DNA, the CDR3 is TGCGCCAGCAGCTTGGAATCCCCCTCCTACGAGCAGTACTTC.

The J gene is TRBJ2-1, the V gene TRBV3-1 (or the pseudogene TRBV3-2); 7 positions match TRBD2. Germline values: CDR1 LGHDT, CDR2 YNNKEL (reference sequence). This CDR3 is 14 amino acids long. J lost 7 bases, V lost 1 base, and 4 bases had no gene match. The DNA of the CDR3 is TGTGCCAGCAGCCAAGCTGCGGGGGATAATGAGCAGTTCTTC. This encodes CASSQAAGDNEQFF.

V usage is TRBV19 and J usage is TRBJ1-5; D call uncertain. The germline CDR1 and CDR2 sequences are LNHDA and SQIVND (reference sequence). This CDR3 is built from 12 residues. V gave up 5 bases and J gave up 6 bases, with 8 bases separating them. The CDR3 nucleotides are TGTGCCAGTAGTCGTTATCGTCAGCCCCAGCATTTT. It codes for CASSRYRQPQHF.